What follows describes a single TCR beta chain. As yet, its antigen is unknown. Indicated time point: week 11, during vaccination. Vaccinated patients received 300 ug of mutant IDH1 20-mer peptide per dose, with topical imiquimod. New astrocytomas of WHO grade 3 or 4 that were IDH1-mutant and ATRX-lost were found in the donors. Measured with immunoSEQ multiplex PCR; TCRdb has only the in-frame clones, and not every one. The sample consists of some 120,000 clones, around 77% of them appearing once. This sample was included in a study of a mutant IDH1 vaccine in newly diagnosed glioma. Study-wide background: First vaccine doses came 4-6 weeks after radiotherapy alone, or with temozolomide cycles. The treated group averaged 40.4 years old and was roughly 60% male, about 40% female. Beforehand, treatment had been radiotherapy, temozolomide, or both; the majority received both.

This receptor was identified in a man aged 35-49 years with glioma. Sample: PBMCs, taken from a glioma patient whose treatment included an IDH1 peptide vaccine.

The chain's CDR3 is CASSLGTTDTQYF. The CDR3 DNA sequence: TGCGCCAGCAGCTTGGGGACGACAGATACGCAGTATTTT. The chain employs TRBV5-1 and TRBJ2-3, with D uncertain. CDR3 length equals 13 residues. Trimming stripped 0 bases from V and 3 bases from J, with 5 bases between. Per the germline V gene, CDR1 is SGHRS and CDR2 is YFSETQ.